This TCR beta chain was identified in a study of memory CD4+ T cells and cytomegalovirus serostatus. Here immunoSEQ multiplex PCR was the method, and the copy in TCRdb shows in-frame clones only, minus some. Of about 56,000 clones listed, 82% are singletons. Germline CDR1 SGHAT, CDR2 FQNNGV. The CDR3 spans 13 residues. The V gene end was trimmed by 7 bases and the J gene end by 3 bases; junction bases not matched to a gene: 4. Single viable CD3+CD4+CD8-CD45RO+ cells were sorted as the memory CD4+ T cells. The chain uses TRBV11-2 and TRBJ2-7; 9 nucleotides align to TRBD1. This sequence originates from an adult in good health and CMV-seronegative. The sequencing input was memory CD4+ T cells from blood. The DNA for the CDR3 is TGTGCCAGCAACCCGACAGGGGGCTACGAGCAGTACTTC. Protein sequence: CASNPTGGYEQYF.